The next 14 T cell receptor beta chains were all read from a single sample in a study of vaccination and CD4 T cells after COVID-19. Sequencing of DNA taken from cultured CD4+ T cells relied on the Oncomine TCR Beta short-read assay. One entry per CDR3 protein, called by TCRdb with MiXCR from the PCR reads. The sample records 7,500 or so distinct CDR3 sequences, around 25% being singletons. No antigens are known for them. The sample's treatment: roughly 11-day PBMC culture with coronavirus spike peptide pools or control peptides (ViraFEST assay). CD4+ T lymphocytes from the unexposed donor were collected before the COVID-19 pandemic (2011-2018). Sequencing was done on a sample of CD4+ T cells from blood, cultured in vitro. These receptors were taken from a human donor in good health.

This chain joins TRBV7-9 and TRBJ1-3; 7 bases fit TRBD1. Losses at the gene ends were 6 bases for V and 4 bases for J; bases not matched to a gene: 6. CDR1 is SEHNR and CDR2 is FQNEAQ in the germline V gene (reference sequence). The CDR3 is 14 amino acids. CDR3 residues: CASRTGSFGNTIYF. CDR3 in DNA: TGTGCCAGCAGGACAGGGTCGTTCGGAAACACCATATATTTT.

This clonotype was detected only a few times. The rearrangement links TRBV29-1 to TRBJ2-2; 7 bases agree with TRBD1. The V segment lost 5 bases and the J segment 6 bases; nucleotides outside the gene matches: 6. From germline, CDR1 is SQVTM and CDR2 ANQGSEA. The CDR3 loop spans 13 amino acids. In nucleotides, the CDR3 is TGCAGCGTTTCTAGGGGGCTCGCCGGGGAGCTGTTTTTT. Its protein is CSVSRGLAGELFF.

By frequency in the sample, this clonotype is medium-sized. The chain employs TRBV10-1 and TRBJ1-1; no firm D call. The germline gives CDR1 WNHNN, CDR2 SYGVQD (reference sequence). CDR3 length equals 13 residues. Trimming removed 4 bases from V and 6 bases from J, with 12 bases in between. The CDR3 bases are TGCGCCAGCAGTGCCCAAGGGTACGCTGAAGCTTTCTTT. Translating it yields CASSAQGYAEAFF.

This clonotype is medium-sized in the sample. The chain combines TRBV11-1 with TRBJ1-1; 9 positions match TRBD1. The V segment lost 8 bases and the J segment 4 bases; nucleotides outside the gene matches: 14. Germline V gives CDR1 SGHAT, CDR2 FQDESV (reference sequence). The length of the CDR3 is 16 residues. The CDR3 reads CASAGQGLWEGTEAFF. CDR3 DNA sequence: TGTGCCAGCGCAGGACAGGGGTTATGGGAAGGCACTGAAGCTTTCTTT.

In this sample, this clonotype is medium-sized. The chain combines TRBV7-9 with TRBJ1-2; TRBD1 matches at 10 bases. The germline gives CDR1 SEHNR, CDR2 FQNEAQ (reference sequence). Unmatched junction bases numbered 5, after V lost 2 bases and J lost 8 bases. CDR3 length: 14 amino acids. The CDR3 is CASSLLGQGDGYTF. DNA for the CDR3: TGTGCCAGCAGCTTACTCGGACAGGGGGACGGCTACACCTTC. Using reference TRBV7-9 and TRBJ1-2 for the parts outside the CDR3, the full variable domain is DTGVSQNPRHKITKRGQNVTFRCDPISEHNRLYWYRQTLGQGPEFLTYFQNEAQLEKSRLLSDRFSAERPKGSFSTLEIQRTEQGDSAMYLCASSLLGQGDGYTFGSGTRLTVV.

V gene TRBV19 combines with J gene TRBJ2-2; a weak D match, TRBD2 (6 bases). The CDR3 spans 17 residues. Looked up from germline, CDR1 is LNHDA and CDR2 is SQIVND (reference sequence). Trimming pared 6 bases from V and 3 bases from J, leaving 20 bases between. Here the CDR3 reads CASRRLEGTVDTGELFF. The CDR3 DNA sequence: TGTGCCAGTAGGAGACTAGAAGGTACTGTGGACACCGGGGAGCTGTTTTTT. Full variable domain (rest looked up from reference TRBV19 and TRBJ2-2): DGGITQSPKYLFRKEGQNVTLSCEQNLNHDAMYWYRQDPGQGLRLIYYSQIVNDFQKGDIAEGYSVSREKKESFPLTVTSAQKNPTAFYLCASRRLEGTVDTGELFFGEGSRLTVL.

This clonotype was seen a few times. The chain joins TRBV24-1 to TRBJ2-3; maybe TRBD2 (6 bases). Germline V gives CDR1 KGHDR, CDR2 SFDVKD. The CDR3 is made up of 13 amino acids. Trimming stripped 7 bases from V and 3 bases from J, with 10 bases between. CDR3 sequence: CATRGGLTDTQYF. The CDR3 nucleotides read TGTGCCACCAGGGGAGGACTGACAGATACGCAGTATTTT.

This clonotype was seen more than once but under ten times. CDR3 nucleotide sequence: TGTGCCAGCAGTGAAGCTCTAGGGACGTACGAGCAGTACTTC. Translated, it gives CASSEALGTYEQYF. J is TRBJ2-7 and V is TRBV6-1, with D possibly being TRBD1 or TRBD2 (5 bases each). Trimming took off 0 bases at V and 4 bases at J, with 10 bases between the two ends. The CDR3 runs to 14 residues. CDR1 is MNHNS, CDR2 SASEGT, per germline.

This clonotype has a handful of counts. The V gene is TRBV5-1, the J gene TRBJ1-1; D might be TRBD1 (6 bases). Between the trimmed V and J ends, which lost 4 bases and 3 bases, there was a span of 13 bases. The CDR3 runs to 14 residues. Germline V lookup: CDR1 SGHRS, CDR2 YFSETQ. Here the CDR3 reads CASSAGGEDTEAFF. The CDR3 coding sequence is TGCGCCAGCAGCGCGGGGGGCGAGGACACTGAAGCTTTCTTT.

The chain employs TRBV6-1 and TRBJ1-1; maybe TRBD1 (6 bases). Trimming stripped 11 bases from V and 1 base from J, with 14 bases between. The CDR3 extends over 13 amino acids. CDR1 is MNHNS and CDR2 is SASEGT in the germline V gene. CDR3 amino acids: CAAKRQENTEAFF. CDR3 DNA: TGTGCCGCCAAAAGACAGGAGAACACTGAAGCTTTCTTT.

This clonotype was counted between two and nine times. This chain connects TRBV5-1 to TRBJ1-1; 7 nucleotides match TRBD1. CDR3 size: 15 residues. Germline CDR1 and CDR2: SGHRS and YFSETQ. Germline trimming cut 4 bases from V and 6 bases from J; bases unmatched to any gene: 12. The CDR3: CASSPSGGSQSEAFF. The DNA for the CDR3 is TGCGCCAGCAGCCCCTCAGGGGGATCCCAATCTGAAGCTTTCTTT.

This clonotype showed up just a few times. The chain recombines TRBV29-1 with TRBJ1-1; D is unclear. The germline gives CDR1 SQVTM, CDR2 ANQGSEA. V was shortened by 1 base and J by 6 bases, with 18 bases between the two germline ends. This CDR3 has 15 residues. The CDR3 spells CSVEGIGYGVAEAFF. The DNA of the CDR3 is TGCAGCGTTGAAGGCATCGGCTATGGGGTCGCTGAAGCTTTCTTT.

The V call is TRBV10-1, the J call TRBJ2-2; possibly TRBD1 for D (5 bases). CDR3 length: 15 amino acids. V lost 8 bases to trimming and J lost 3 bases, with 16 bases between them. The germline V gene has CDR1 WNHNN and CDR2 SYGVQD (reference sequence). The CDR3 nucleotides are TGCGCCAGCTCTCAGGGCGTGGAACACACCGGGGAGCTGTTTTTT. Its protein product is CASSQGVEHTGELFF.

This clonotype was seen only a few times. The chain has TRBV12-3 or TRBV12-4 and TRBJ1-2, with 8 bases fitting TRBD1. This CDR3 comprises 14 residues. The J segment lost 8 bases and the V segment lost 11 bases, leaving 16 bases of the junction unmatched. CDR3 sequence: CASRPGQVQGGYTF. Written as DNA, the CDR3 is TGTGCCTCTCGCCCGGGACAGGTACAAGGAGGCTACACCTTC.